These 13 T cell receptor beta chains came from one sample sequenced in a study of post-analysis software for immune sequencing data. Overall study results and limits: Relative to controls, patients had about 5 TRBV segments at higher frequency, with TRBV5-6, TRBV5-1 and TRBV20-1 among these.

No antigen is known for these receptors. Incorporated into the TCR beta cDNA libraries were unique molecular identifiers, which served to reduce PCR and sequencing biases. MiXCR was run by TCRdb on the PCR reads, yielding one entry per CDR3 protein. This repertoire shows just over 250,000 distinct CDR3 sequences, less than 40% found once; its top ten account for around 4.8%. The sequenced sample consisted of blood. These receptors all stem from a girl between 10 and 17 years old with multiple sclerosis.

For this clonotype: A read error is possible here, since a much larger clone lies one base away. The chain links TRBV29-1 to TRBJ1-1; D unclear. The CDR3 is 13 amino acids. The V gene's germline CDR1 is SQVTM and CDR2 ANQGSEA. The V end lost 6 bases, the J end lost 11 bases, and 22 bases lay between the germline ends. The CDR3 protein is CSVIVPQTPPAFF. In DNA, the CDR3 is TGCAGCGTCATAGTACCCCAGACACCTCCGGCTTTCTTT.

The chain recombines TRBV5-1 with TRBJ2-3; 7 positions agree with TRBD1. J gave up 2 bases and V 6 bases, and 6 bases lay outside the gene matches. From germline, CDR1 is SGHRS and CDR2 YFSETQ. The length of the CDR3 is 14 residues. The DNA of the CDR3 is TGCGCCAGCAACAACAGGGGAAACACAGATACGCAGTATTTT. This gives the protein CASNNRGNTDTQYF.

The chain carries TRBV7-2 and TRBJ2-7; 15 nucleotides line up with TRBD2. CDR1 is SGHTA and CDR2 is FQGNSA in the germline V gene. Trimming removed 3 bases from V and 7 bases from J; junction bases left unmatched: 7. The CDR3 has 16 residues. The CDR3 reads CASSFWTSGGAREQYF. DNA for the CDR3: TGTGCCAGCAGCTTTTGGACTAGCGGGGGGGCTCGGGAGCAGTACTTC. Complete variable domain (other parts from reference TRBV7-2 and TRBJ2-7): GAGVSQSPSNKVTEKGKDVELRCDPISGHTALYWYRQSLGQGLEFLIYFQGNSAPDKSGLPSDRFSAERTGGSVSTLTIQRTQQEDSAVYLCASSFWTSGGAREQYFGPGTRLTVT.

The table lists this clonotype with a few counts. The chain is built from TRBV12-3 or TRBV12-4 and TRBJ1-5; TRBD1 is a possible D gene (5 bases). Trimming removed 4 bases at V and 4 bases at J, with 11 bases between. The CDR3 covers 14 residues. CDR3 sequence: CASSSAGTNQPQHF. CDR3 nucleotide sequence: TGTGCCAGCAGTTCCGCGGGGACGAATCAGCCCCAGCATTTT.

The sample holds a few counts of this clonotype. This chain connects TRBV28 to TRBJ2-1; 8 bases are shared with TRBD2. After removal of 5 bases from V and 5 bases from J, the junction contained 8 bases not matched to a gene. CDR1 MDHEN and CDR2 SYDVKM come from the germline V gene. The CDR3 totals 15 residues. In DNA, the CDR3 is TGTGCCAGCAGTCCGTCCGGGGGGGGAAACAATGAGCAGTTCTTC. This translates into CASSPSGGGNNEQFF.

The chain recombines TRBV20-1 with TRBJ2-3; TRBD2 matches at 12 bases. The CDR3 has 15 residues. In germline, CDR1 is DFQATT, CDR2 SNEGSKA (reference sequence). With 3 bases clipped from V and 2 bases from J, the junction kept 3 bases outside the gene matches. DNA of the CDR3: TGCAGTGCTAGGCGACTAGCGGGAGTCACAGATACGCAGTATTTT. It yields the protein CSARRLAGVTDTQYF.

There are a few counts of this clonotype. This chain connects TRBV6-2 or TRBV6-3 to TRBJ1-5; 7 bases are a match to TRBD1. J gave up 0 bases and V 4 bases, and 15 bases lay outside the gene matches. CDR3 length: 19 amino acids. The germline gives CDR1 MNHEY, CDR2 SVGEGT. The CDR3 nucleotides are TGTGCCAGCAGTTCCCCCTTCTCGACAGGGAGCTATAGCAATCAGCCCCAGCATTTT. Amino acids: CASSSPFSTGSYSNQPQHF.

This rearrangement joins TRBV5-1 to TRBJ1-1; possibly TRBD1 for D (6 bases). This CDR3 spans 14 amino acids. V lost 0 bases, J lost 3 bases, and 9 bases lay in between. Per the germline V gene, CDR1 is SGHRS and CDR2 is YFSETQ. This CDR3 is CASSLGSGDTEAFF. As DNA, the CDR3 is TGCGCCAGCAGCTTGGGATCAGGGGACACTGAAGCTTTCTTT.

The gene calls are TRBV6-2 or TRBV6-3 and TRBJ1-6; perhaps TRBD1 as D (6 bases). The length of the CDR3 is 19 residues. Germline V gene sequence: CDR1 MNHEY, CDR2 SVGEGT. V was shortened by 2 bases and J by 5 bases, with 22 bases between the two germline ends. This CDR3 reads CASSYIHLIPGQDNSPLHF. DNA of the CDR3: TGTGCCAGCAGTTACATACACCTGATTCCGGGACAAGATAATTCACCCCTCCACTTT.

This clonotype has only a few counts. The CDR3 region is CASIKGVNQPQHF. The DNA of the CDR3 is TGTGCCAGTATAAAAGGGGTGAATCAGCCCCAGCATTTT. J is TRBJ1-5 and V is TRBV6-1; TRBD1 is a possible D gene (5 bases). This CDR3 comprises 13 residues. Germline values: CDR1 MNHNS, CDR2 SASEGT. V shed 9 bases and J shed 4 bases, with 13 bases lying between them.

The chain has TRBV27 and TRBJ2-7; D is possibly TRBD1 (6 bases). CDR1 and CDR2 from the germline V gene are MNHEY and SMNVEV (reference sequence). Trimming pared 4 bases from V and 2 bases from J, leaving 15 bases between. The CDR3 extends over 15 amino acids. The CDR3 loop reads CASSSGWDIAYEQYF. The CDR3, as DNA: TGTGCCAGCAGTTCGGGGTGGGACATTGCCTACGAGCAGTACTTC.

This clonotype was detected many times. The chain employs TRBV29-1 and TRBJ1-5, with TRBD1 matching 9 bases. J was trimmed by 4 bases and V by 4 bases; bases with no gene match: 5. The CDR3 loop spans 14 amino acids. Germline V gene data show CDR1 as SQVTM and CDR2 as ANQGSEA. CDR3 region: CSVGGTGQNQPQHF. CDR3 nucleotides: TGCAGCGTTGGGGGGACAGGGCAAAATCAGCCCCAGCATTTT. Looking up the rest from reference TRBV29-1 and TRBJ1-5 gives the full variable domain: SAVISQKPSRDICQRGTSLTIQCQVDSQVTMMFWYRQQPGQSLTLIATANQGSEATYESGFVIDKFPISRPNLTFSTLTVSNMSPEDSSIYLCSVGGTGQNQPQHFGDGTRLSIL.

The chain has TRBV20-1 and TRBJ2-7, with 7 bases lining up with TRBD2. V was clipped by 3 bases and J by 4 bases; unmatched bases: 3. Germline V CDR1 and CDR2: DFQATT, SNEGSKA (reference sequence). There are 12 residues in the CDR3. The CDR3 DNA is TGCAGTGCTAGGCGCGGGAGTTACGAGCAGTACTTC. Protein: CSARRGSYEQYF.